These 25 T cell receptor beta chains share one sample of origin, sequenced in a study of CD8+CD57+ T cells in acquired aplastic anemia. CDR3 and TCR beta VDJ profiling relied on genomic DNA as the template. MiXCR was run by TCRdb on the reads, yielding one entry per CDR3 protein. In the table there are about 220,000 distinct CDR3 sequences, 30% to 35% of which are singletons. The sequencing input was sorted CD4+, CD8+, or CD8+CD57+ T cells (not recorded which) from PBMCs. These receptors originate from a human donor in good health, serving as a control.

V gene TRBV12-3 or TRBV12-4 combines with J gene TRBJ2-7; D gene ambiguous. The length of the CDR3 is 16 residues. V shed 2 bases and J shed 1 base, with 15 bases lying between them. The CDR3 reads CASSLFQAEKSYEQYF. The CDR3 DNA sequence: TGTGCCAGCAGTTTATTCCAGGCTGAGAAGTCCTACGAGCAGTACTTC.

Many counts were recorded for this clonotype. The CDR3 DNA follows: TGTGCCACCAGTGATTCCCTGGCATTCGGGGGGGACACTGAAGCTTTCTTT. Its translation: CATSDSLAFGGDTEAFF. The genes are TRBV24-1 and TRBJ1-1; weak D call: TRBD1 (5 bases). The CDR3 length is 17 residues. Trimming removed 2 bases from V and 3 bases from J, with 18 bases in between. The germline V gene has CDR1 KGHDR and CDR2 SFDVKD.

The chain links TRBV15 to TRBJ1-5; D unresolved. Trimming took 4 bases from V and 15 from J, leaving 22 bases between them. The CDR3 has 14 amino acids. Germline assignment: CDR1 LNHNV and CDR2 YYDKDF (reference sequence). The CDR3 loop reads CATSIREEGRNRHF. The CDR3, as DNA: TGTGCCACCAGCATAAGAGAAGAGGGCCGCAATAGGCATTTT.

The rearrangement links TRBV4-2 to TRBJ1-3; no definite D call. Trimming removed 0 bases from V and 4 bases from J, with 4 bases in between. Germline CDR1 and CDR2: LGHNA and YNFKEQ. The CDR3 covers 13 residues. CDR3 DNA: TGTGCCAGCAGCCAAGATAGGGGAAACACCATATATTTT. It is translated as CASSQDRGNTIYF.

The V gene is TRBV20-1, the J gene TRBJ1-1; perhaps TRBD1 as D (6 bases). Trimming cost V 3 bases and J 0 bases, with 8 bases left between them. In germline, CDR1 is DFQATT, CDR2 SNEGSKA (reference sequence). This CDR3 contains 13 residues. The CDR3 loop is CSARQGMNTEAFF. The DNA of the CDR3 is TGCAGTGCTAGGCAGGGGATGAACACTGAAGCTTTCTTT.

Note on this clonotype: Sequence at one end of the junction differs from germline and may be a read error. The chain combines TRBV5-1 with TRBJ2-5; 9 nucleotides agree with TRBD1. The CDR3 loop spans 14 amino acids. Germline lookup yields CDR1 SGHRS and CDR2 YFSETQ. The CDR3 loop reads CASSWDRAQETQCF. The CDR3 nucleotides read TGCGCCAGCAGCTGGGACAGGGCCCAAGAGACCCAGTGCTTC.

V is TRBV3-1 and J is TRBJ2-3, with no clear D. The CDR3 is made up of 14 amino acids. Looked up from germline, CDR1 is LGHDT and CDR2 is YNNKEL (reference sequence). V was cut by 2 bases and J by 1 base, with 7 bases left in between. The chain's CDR3 is CASSQSSGTDTQYF. CDR3 bases: TGTGCCAGCAGCCAAAGCTCGGGCACAGATACGCAGTATTTT.

As to this clonotype: The junction departs from germline at one end; a sequencing error may be responsible. The chain links TRBV7-8 to TRBJ1-2, with D uncertain. This CDR3 has 15 amino acids. Germline CDR1 and CDR2: SGHVS and FQNEAQ. The CDR3 DNA reads TGTGCCAGCAGCCAAAGGTATGAGGGTTCCTCTGGCCACACCTTC. Residues: CASSQRYEGSSGHTF.

The chain uses TRBV7-9 and TRBJ1-2; D remains ambiguous. Germline assignment: CDR1 SEHNR and CDR2 FQNEAQ (reference sequence). Trimming stripped 5 bases from V and 2 bases from J, with 9 bases between. CDR3 length: 13 residues. The CDR3 spells CASSPDVNYGYTF. The CDR3 coding sequence is TGTGCCAGCAGCCCGGACGTGAACTATGGCTACACCTTC.

This clonotype was recorded once. A much larger clone differs by one base, so this may be a read error. This sequence joins TRBV2 and TRBJ2-3; TRBD2 might be the D (6 bases). The CDR3 sequence is 16 residues long. Germline assignment: CDR1 SNHLY and CDR2 FYNNEI. CDR3 in amino acids: CASSEGGIFLTDTRYF. The CDR3 DNA reads as TGTGCCAGCAGTGAGGGCGGGATTTTTTTAACAGATACGCGGTATTTT.

This clonotype has ten or more counts. The V and J genes are TRBV12-3 or TRBV12-4 and TRBJ2-5; TRBD2 might be the D (6 bases). The CDR3 spans 13 residues. Deletions cut 5 bases from V and 5 bases from J, with 12 bases between. The CDR3 DNA reads as TGTGCCAGCAGTCCACCCGCGGGGGAGACCCAGTACTTC. It yields the protein CASSPPAGETQYF.

The chain couples TRBV5-1 to TRBJ1-2; D gene uncertain. The CDR3 consists of 13 residues. V was shortened by 5 bases and J by 1 base, with 9 bases between the two germline ends. Germline V gives CDR1 SGHRS, CDR2 YFSETQ. The CDR3 loop is CASRVGINYGYTF. The CDR3 coding sequence is TGCGCCAGCAGGGTAGGGATTAACTATGGCTACACCTTC.

This clonotype was counted a few times. J is TRBJ1-3 and V is TRBV11-1; D is undetermined. The CDR3 has 18 residues. V shed 4 bases and J shed 0 bases, with 19 bases lying between them. Germline CDR1 is SGHAT and CDR2 is FQDESV (reference sequence). In DNA form, the CDR3 reads TGTGCCAGCAGCTCCCGGGAGGTCAGCAGCCTCTCTGGAAACACCATATATTTT. It translates to CASSSREVSSLSGNTIYF.

CDR3 sequence (DNA): TGTGCCAGCAGCGTATCAGTGAACACCGGGGAGCTGTTTTTT. Translation: CASSVSVNTGELFF. This sequence joins TRBV9 and TRBJ2-2, with D hard to call. Trimming removed 1 base from V and 1 base from J, with 5 bases in between. Germline V gives CDR1 SGDLS, CDR2 YYNGEE. This CDR3 has 14 amino acids.

This clonotype was counted ten times or more. The chain's CDR3 is CASGQGGKEQYF. The DNA for the CDR3 is TGTGCCTCAGGACAGGGTGGTAAAGAGCAGTACTTC. This rearrangement joins TRBV2 to TRBJ2-7, with 8 nucleotides matching TRBD1. This CDR3 comprises 12 residues. Trimming took 11 bases from V and 7 from J; bases not matched to a gene: 10. The V gene's germline CDR1 is SNHLY and CDR2 FYNNEI.

The chain carries TRBV25-1 and TRBJ1-1, with 7 bases fitting TRBD1. After removal of 3 bases from V and 2 bases from J, the junction contained 6 bases not matched to a gene. Germline V lookup: CDR1 MGHDK, CDR2 SYGVNS. This CDR3 contains 15 residues. CDR3 amino acids: CASSDPGQANTEAFF. The CDR3 nucleotides read TGTGCCAGCAGTGACCCCGGACAGGCAAACACTGAAGCTTTCTTT.

The chain couples TRBV2 to TRBJ2-7; weak D call: TRBD2 (6 bases). Trimming left V 2 bases short and J 7 bases short, with 6 bases between. The CDR3 is 11 residues long. Germline V gene sequence: CDR1 SNHLY, CDR2 FYNNEI. CDR3 DNA sequence: TGTGCCAGCAGTGAACGGGGGGAGCAGTACTTC. This gives the protein CASSERGEQYF.

This clonotype was seen a single time. The chain links TRBV19 to TRBJ2-7; the D is unclear. Trimming removed 5 bases from V and 5 bases from J, with 13 bases in between. This CDR3 contains 13 residues. Germline CDR1 is LNHDA and CDR2 is SQIVND (reference sequence). CDR3 coding DNA: TGTGCCAGTAGTGTTTCGTTGGCCCACGAGCAGTACTTC. Its translation: CASSVSLAHEQYF.

The chain links TRBV20-1 to TRBJ2-3, with D tentatively TRBD2 (6 bases). CDR3 length equals 16 residues. The V gene's germline CDR1 is DFQATT and CDR2 SNEGSKA (reference sequence). Trimming took 2 bases from V and 2 from J, leaving 17 bases between them. CDR3 in DNA: TGCAGTGCTAGATTAAAGGGAGGTAGCCCCACAGATACGCAGTATTTT. Its protein product is CSARLKGGSPTDTQYF.

At least ten counts were recorded for this clonotype. The rearrangement joins TRBV15 to TRBJ1-5; D gene unclear. Germline-derived CDR1 and CDR2 are LNHNV and YYDKDF (reference sequence). Trimming pared 0 bases from V and 10 bases from J, leaving 10 bases between. There are 13 residues in the CDR3. The CDR3 here is CATSRDFGFPQHF. The CDR3 nucleotides are TGTGCCACCAGCAGAGATTTCGGTTTCCCCCAGCATTTT.

This clonotype was seen a few times. This chain links TRBV3-1 with TRBJ1-2; no clear D. The CDR3 is made up of 12 amino acids. Trimming took 3 bases from V and 7 from J, leaving 9 bases between them. Germline V CDR1 and CDR2: LGHDT, YNNKEL (reference sequence). For the CDR3, the DNA is TGTGCCAGCAGCCAGGCGGTAGGTGGCTACACCTTC. This encodes CASSQAVGGYTF.

At least ten counts were recorded for this clonotype. This chain uses TRBV20-1 with TRBJ1-3, with D maybe TRBD1 (5 bases). The CDR3 sequence is 15 residues long. V lost 6 bases to trimming and J lost 4 bases, with 19 bases between them. CDR1 is DFQATT and CDR2 is SNEGSKA in the germline V gene (reference sequence). The CDR3 DNA sequence: TGCAGTGCCCGAAGACCTCCGGGGGACGGAAACACCATATATTTT. It specifies CSARRPPGDGNTIYF.

The J gene is TRBJ2-7, the V gene TRBV5-4; D is perhaps TRBD1 (5 bases). Germline V lookup: CDR1 SGHNT, CDR2 YYREEE (reference sequence). The CDR3 contains 13 residues. The V and J ends lost 5 bases and 3 bases respectively, with 12 bases between them. In DNA, the CDR3 is TGTGCCAGCAGTGATAAGACAGACTACGAGCAGTACTTC. Translated: CASSDKTDYEQYF.

This clonotype was detected a few times. The rearrangement joins TRBV28 to TRBJ2-1; D uncertain. This CDR3 has 11 amino acids. V lost 3 bases to trimming and J lost 10 bases, with 7 bases between them. Germline assignment: CDR1 MDHEN and CDR2 SYDVKM. CDR3 DNA sequence: TGTGCCAGCAGTTTCGCGTCAGAGCAGTTCTTC. Its protein is CASSFASEQFF.

This clonotype has more than one count but fewer than ten. J is TRBJ2-7 and V is TRBV6-5, with TRBD2 as a possible D gene (6 bases). The CDR3 is made up of 15 amino acids. Germline CDR1 is MNHEY and CDR2 is SVGAGI. Trimming pared 6 bases from V and 2 bases from J, leaving 17 bases between. The CDR3, as DNA: TGTGCCAGCAGGTACACCGGGACTGCCCCCTACGAGCAGTACTTC. It encodes CASRYTGTAPYEQYF.